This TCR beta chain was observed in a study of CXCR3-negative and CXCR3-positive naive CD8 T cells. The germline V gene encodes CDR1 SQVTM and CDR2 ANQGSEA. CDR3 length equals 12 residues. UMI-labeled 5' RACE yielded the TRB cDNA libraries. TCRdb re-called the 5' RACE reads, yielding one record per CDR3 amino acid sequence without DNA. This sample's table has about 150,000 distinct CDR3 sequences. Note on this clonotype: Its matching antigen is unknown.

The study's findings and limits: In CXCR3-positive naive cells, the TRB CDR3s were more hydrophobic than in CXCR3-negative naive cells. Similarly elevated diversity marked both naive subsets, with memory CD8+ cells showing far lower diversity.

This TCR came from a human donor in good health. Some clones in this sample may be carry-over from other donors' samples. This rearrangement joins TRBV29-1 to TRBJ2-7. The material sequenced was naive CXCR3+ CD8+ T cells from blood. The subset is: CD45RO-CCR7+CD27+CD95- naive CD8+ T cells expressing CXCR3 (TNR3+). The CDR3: CSVAGTHYEQYF.